This T cell receptor (beta chain) appears in the sequencing data of a study of T cell clonality in common variable immunodeficiency. Sequencing input was equivalent genomic DNA from CVID and controls. Produced via immunoSEQ multiplex PCR; TCRdb's table is partial and in-frame only. Found here are 30,000 to 35,000 clones, no singletons; the ten largest cover approximately 7%. CDR1 and CDR2 (germline): DFQATT, SNEGSKA (reference sequence). There are 15 residues in the CDR3. V lost 3 bases and J lost 2, with 15 bases in between. In its sample, this clone ranks as medium-sized. As yet, its antigen is unknown. The CDR3 goes on 3 residues after the read ends, and that part is filled in from the germline J gene. Study results and limitations: In common variable immunodeficiency, TCR beta chains reportedly carried fewer deletions and N-nucleotide insertions. CVID patient heterogeneity limited repertoire-clinical complication correlations.

The sequencing input was peripheral blood mononuclear cells. This rearrangement joins TRBV20-1 to TRBJ2-3; the D gene is possibly TRBD2 (6 bases). The TCR sequence derives from a human donor with common variable immunodeficiency. The CDR3 DNA, read in part, is TGCAGTGCTAGTTCGTGGCGGGATAACACAGATACG. This translates into CSASSWRDNTDT. The CDR3 as a whole reads CSASSWRDNTDTQYF.